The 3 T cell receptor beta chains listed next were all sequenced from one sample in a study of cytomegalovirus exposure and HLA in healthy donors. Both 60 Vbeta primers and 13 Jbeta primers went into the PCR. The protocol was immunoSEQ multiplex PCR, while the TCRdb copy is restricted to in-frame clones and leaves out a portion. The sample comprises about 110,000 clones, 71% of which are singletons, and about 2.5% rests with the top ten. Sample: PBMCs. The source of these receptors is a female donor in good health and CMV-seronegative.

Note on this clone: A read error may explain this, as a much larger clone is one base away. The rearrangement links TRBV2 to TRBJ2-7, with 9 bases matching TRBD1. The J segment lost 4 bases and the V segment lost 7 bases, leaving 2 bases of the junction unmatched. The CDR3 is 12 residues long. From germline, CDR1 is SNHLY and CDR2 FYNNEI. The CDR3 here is CASTGQGYEQYF. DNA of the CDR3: TGTGCCAGCACGGGACAGGGTTACGAGCAGTACTTC.

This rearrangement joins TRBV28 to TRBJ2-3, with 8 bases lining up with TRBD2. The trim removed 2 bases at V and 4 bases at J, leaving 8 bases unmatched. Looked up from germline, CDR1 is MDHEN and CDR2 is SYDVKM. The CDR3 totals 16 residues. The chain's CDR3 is CASSLEFPGGADTQYF. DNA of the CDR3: TGTGCCAGCAGTTTAGAGTTCCCGGGAGGGGCAGATACGCAGTATTTT.

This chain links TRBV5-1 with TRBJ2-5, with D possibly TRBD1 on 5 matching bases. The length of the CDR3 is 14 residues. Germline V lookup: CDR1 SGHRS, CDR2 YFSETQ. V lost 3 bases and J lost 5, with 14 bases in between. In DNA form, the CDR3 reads TGCGCCAGCAGCTCCCAGGGTGGACCCGAGACCCAGTACTTC. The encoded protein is CASSSQGGPETQYF.